The clone carrying this T cell receptor (beta chain) was detected once. The data stem from a study of blood T cell repertoires in COVID-19. As originally analysed: Quantification of nucleated cells was approximated via reference gene primer amplification. Clones were read by immunoSEQ multiplex PCR, and TCRdb kept only the in-frame ones, dropping some. V and J calls and clone size are given by that table; D and trimming were obtained from the DNA. The data hold 50,000 to 65,000 clones, with around 90% observed a single time. V lost 2 bases and J lost 9; bases outside the gene matches: 10. This CDR3 region has 15 residues. Germline V lookup: CDR1 SGHNT, CDR2 YENEEA.

The origin of this receptor is a man aged 50-59 years with active COVID-19. The V and J genes are TRBV11-3 and TRBJ2-1; 7 nucleotides agree with TRBD2. What was sequenced was peripheral blood. Here the CDR3 DNA reads TGTGCCAGCAGCTTATTTGGGGGGGGTCAAGGTGAGCAGTTCTTC. It is translated as CASSLFGGGQGEQFF.